This section outlines one TCR beta chain sequence together with its context. Its antigen target is currently unknown. Base-call qualities are not available, and no considerably larger clone is one nucleotide away. The sample belongs to a study of T cells in Graves' hyperthyroidism and ophthalmopathy (dated by TCRdb to the late 2010s). About the investigation overall: To identify TCR V-J signatures that set the groups apart, the researchers used a discovery cohort of 95 to 100 patients, made up of roughly 45 with Graves' ophthalmopathy and 55 to 65 with stable Graves' hyperthyroidism. Prospective prediction of ophthalmopathy was tested in an independent validation cohort consisting of 18 hyperthyroidism patients and approximately 16 patients who later progressed to ophthalmopathy. The roughly 100 discovery patients were divided at random into training and test sets in a 7:3 ratio. Thyroid tissue and blood T-cell repertoires from roughly 6 Graves' hyperthyroidism patients were also compared in the study. After blood sampling, hyperthyroidism patients were treated with methimazole at a starting dose of 30 mg daily, and ophthalmopathy patients were treated with high-dose intravenous methylprednisolone. TCR Vbeta CDR3 sequencing of 120 to 150 peripheral blood samples (roughly 41 ophthalmopathy, under 80 hyperthyroidism and approximately 17 progressor patients) is reported in the paper.

What the study reported, not specific to this receptor: A model built on a 13 V-J signature distinguished ophthalmopathy from stable hyperthyroidism, reaching 85% to 90% sensitivity and around 82% specificity in cross-validation and 80%/75% in testing. Most expanded thyroid clonotypes (frequency above 0.001) were also detected in blood, suggesting blood repertoires may reflect thyroid immune responses. In validation, the model predicted progression to ophthalmopathy a median of 6.5 months before onset, with roughly 71% sensitivity and about 72% specificity. Sample size was not statistically predetermined, and blinding of investigators to group allocation was not performed.

The TCR beta CDR3 regions were amplified from the RNA transcripts. The TCR CDR3 was subjected to a first round of RT-PCR using the HTBI primer set and the Qiagen OneStep RT-PCR kit. A second multiplex PCR round built the libraries, followed by size selection and purification. Paired-end sequencing of the libraries was performed with 100 bp reads on an Illumina HiSeq2000. In the source study's methods: Raw data were processed with SOAPnuke, discarding reads with adapters, uncalled bases, mean Phred below 15, or no exact constant-primer or identifier match. High-quality paired reads were merged with COPE v1.2.5, and unique nucleotide sequences were defined as clonotypes. Clonotypes were aligned to IMGT TRBV, TRBD and TRBJ reference segments using MiTCR v1.1. The analysis included only V-J combinations with a frequency above 0.0001, which together covered around 99% of the repertoires. The TCS score was defined as F50 (clonal expansion) divided by E x V (chaos), with BLOSUM62-based TCRdist calculated between CDR3 peptides within each V-J. Welch's t-statistics and random forest reduced some 510 V-J features to roughly 13, which were used in a naive Bayes classifier (R e1071). TCRdb cleaned the public reads at Q25 with fastp, built clones with MiXCR and kept in-frame beta chains. CDR3 protein duplicates are merged, each entry listing the most common genes and DNA. The V and J calls and clone size are TCRdb's, not the authors'. The sample records about 560,000 distinct CDR3 sequences, roughly 46% of which are singletons. Approximately 8.2% of the sample is held by the ten biggest clonotypes.

V is cut by 5 bases and J by 0 bases, and the space between the germline ends is 16 bases. The CDR3 measures 16 amino acids from cysteine to phenylalanine. The entry retains the CDR3 DNA only, 48 bases that are in frame from base 1. From the germline V gene, CDR1 is SGHTA and CDR2 is FQGNSA. Stable Graves' hyperthyroidism was defined as no progression to ophthalmopathy during 18 months of follow-up. Hyperthyroidism patients were aged 18 to 65 years and newly diagnosed, with disease duration of less than 2 months. Any patient with an uncontrolled infection, another autoimmune disease, pregnancy or lactation was excluded. Diagnoses relied on clinical symptoms, serum thyroxine and TRAb, thyroid ultrasound and orbital computed tomography. Total RNA was extracted with Trizol reagent, and quality was checked on an Agilent 2100 Bioanalyzer.

The chain joins TRBV7-2 to TRBJ1-2, with the D segment identity uncertain. Sequenced material: peripheral blood or thyroid tissue (not recorded which). This receptor was identified in a woman aged 18-29 years with Graves' hyperthyroidism. Donor details come from another sample of the same person, matched by shared clones. CDR3 reads: CASSQEVRGANYGYTF. The DNA reads TGTGCCAGCAGCCAGGAAGTACGGGGAGCTAACTATGGCTACACCTTC.